The clone carrying this T cell receptor (beta chain) was detected many times. Building the TCR beta libraries relied on iRepertoire HTBI primers, and CDR3 regions underwent Arm-PCR. TCRdb ran MiXCR on the multiplex PCR reads and lists one entry per CDR3 protein. The table lists 400,000 or so distinct CDR3 sequences, around 22% of them singletons, with around 26% in the top ten. The data were obtained in a study of regulatory T cells in long-lasting Graves disease. CDR1 is MNHEY, CDR2 SVGEGT, per germline. The CDR3 runs to 13 residues. The ends were cut back, 2 bases at V and 4 bases at J, with 8 bases in the middle. The time point here: persistent/refractory GD, antithyroid drugs over 5 years with positive TRAb. PBMC RNA served as the TCR library source.

This receptor was identified in a female donor with Graves disease. The genes are TRBV6-2 or TRBV6-3 and TRBJ2-5; D is unresolved. The sample consisted of peripheral blood mononuclear cells (PBMCs), taken when the disease was refractory, from a patient treated with antithyroid drugs. CDR3 coding DNA: TGTGCCAGCAGTTACAGGATGGGAGAGACCCAGTACTTC. This encodes CASSYRMGETQYF.